This T cell receptor beta chain was documented in a study of regulatory T cells in long-lasting Graves disease. The wider study: Newly diagnosed Graves' patients had under 3 months of antithyroid drugs.

The germline gives CDR1 SGHRS, CDR2 YFSETQ. The CDR3 covers 13 residues. V gave up 7 bases and J gave up 8 bases; unmatched junction bases: 9. iRepertoire HTBI primers and Arm-PCR of CDR3 regions built TCR beta libraries. Using its own MiXCR run on the multiplex PCR reads, TCRdb lists one record per CDR3 protein. This table has under 500,000 distinct CDR3 sequences, around 17% appearing once. Time point noted: newly diagnosed GD, antithyroid drugs for less than 3 months. PBMC-extracted RNA yielded the TCR library. Patients came from an endocrinology department in Xi'an, China. This clonotype has just a few counts. These data are also associated with another study on T cells in Graves' hyperthyroidism and ophthalmopathy. That publication notes: Aged 18 to 65, the patients had hyperthyroidism that was newly diagnosed and had lasted under 2 months. An initial round of RT-PCR targeting the TCR CDR3 relied on the HTBI primer set.

This TCR derives from a woman aged 25-40 years with Graves disease. The chain has TRBV5-1 and TRBJ2-1; 7 bases align to TRBD2. This specimen was peripheral blood mononuclear cells (PBMCs), taken at new diagnosis, from a patient treated with antithyroid drugs. The DNA of the CDR3 is TGCGCCAGCCACGAGCGGGGAGGCGATGAGCAGTTCTTC. Amino acid sequence: CASHERGGDEQFF.